The entry below describes one T cell receptor beta chain. No antigen is known for it. This sample stems from a study of cytomegalovirus exposure and HLA in healthy donors (dated by TCRdb to about 2017). In terms of the full investigation: An earlier analysis of roughly 610 of the donors reported 276 Gb of sequence data and 117 million unique TCR beta sequences obtained from 180 million or so T cells. An early release covering over 500 HLA-typed donors comprised about 300 gigabases of sequencing data and tens of millions of unique TCR sequences. The genetic ancestry cluster associated with self-reported Caucasian donors included about 84% of the roughly 360 genotyped donors. The aim of the study was to test whether cataloging public T cell receptors could identify signatures of past pathogen exposure. The study used immunosequencing to profile the T cell repertoires of approximately 640 subjects and linked those repertoires to cytomegalovirus serostatus. Along with the approximately 620-subject first cohort, a separate validation cohort of 120 different subjects was used. High-throughput TCR immunosequencing, statistical association of individual TCRs with disease status, and machine learning were combined to predict cytomegalovirus infection status. A later analysis re-analyzed previously published TCR beta repertoires from 600 to 850 donors and added high-resolution HLA genotyping to study TCR occurrence patterns. The later analysis used no new phenotypic data to find candidate immune exposures, relying instead on TCR beta sequences and their occurrence across donors. In an earlier analysis of roughly 540 of the donors, high-throughput TCR beta sequencing was used to judge whether each TCR beta V gene segment behaved as functional or pseudogenic. Donor age, sex, ethnicity and CMV serostatus were collected together with the repertoire data. In a later genetic analysis, genome-wide SNP genotypes for about three fifths of the roughly 670 donors were used, and that subset was treated as a discovery cohort. Every discovery cohort repertoire had been produced on one sequencing platform. Both class I and class II loci were covered by HLA typing, at four-digit resolution. The number of typed donors differed by locus: roughly 629-640 for A, B, C, DRB1 and DQB1; 500 to 550 for DQA1; some 590 for DPA1; and about 450 for DPB1. Because of strong linkage in the cohort, 5 or 6 DR-DQ haplotypes were treated as single units for association and clustering. Among 300 to 450 genotyped donors of the cohort, an average of approximately 230,000 unique TCR beta nucleotide sequences were sequenced per donor, about a sixth of them non-productive.

The junction shows trimming of 0 bases on V and 4 bases on J, plus 11 bases between the germline ends. From the cysteine through the phenylalanine, the CDR3 covers 15 amino acids. Only the CDR3 DNA is retained, 45 bases long and in frame from the first base. Based on the germline V gene (reference sequence), the CDR1 and CDR2 sequences are SEHNR and FQNEAQ. Library method: the immunoSEQ multiplex PCR assay. For the multiplex PCR, a mixture combining 60 forward primers for TCR Vbeta segments and 13 reverse primers for TCR Jbeta segments was used. Amplification of the CDR3 region of rearranged TCR beta genes was performed with a multiplex PCR assay on genomic DNA. The amplified TCR beta libraries were sequenced on the Illumina HiSeq System as 87-base-pair reads. Per the original workflow: A later analysis tallied about 77 million unique TCR beta chains across the 660 or so repertoires, and roughly 11 million of those chains were shared by two or more donors. Raw reads were error-corrected and collapsed into unique sequences with a nearest-neighbor algorithm that merged closely related sequences to remove PCR and sequencing errors. V, D and J gene segments were assigned by aligning CDR3 sequences to IMGT reference sequences. Each retained sequence needed at least a six-nucleotide match to both a V gene segment and a J gene segment. A rearrangement was called productive if the CDR3 had no stop codons and remained in frame with V and J, and every other rearrangement was called non-productive. Following IMGT convention, CDR3 was defined as the stretch from the second conserved V-encoded cysteine to the conserved J-encoded phenylalanine. The earlier analysis of some 540 of the donors excluded any sequence lacking an unambiguous match to a single V gene segment. An earlier analysis of fewer than 750 of the donors classified V segments as functional when productive rearrangements were above 56.7% and as segregating when the standard deviation between donors was above 5%. A statistical classification framework was built for diagnosing cytomegalovirus status from the catalog of TCR beta chain sequences. V and J gene assignment, in a later analysis, came from comparing TCR nucleotide sequences with IMGT/GENE-DB human TR gene sequences. A later analysis assigned CDR3 sequences and most-parsimonious VDJ recombination scenarios with the TCRdist pipeline. In a later analysis, each TCR beta chain was defined by its CDR3 amino acid sequence together with its V-gene family, and reads without a unique V-gene family were excluded. In a later analysis, fewer than 650 highly shared, low-generation-probability nucleotide sequences were removed to address suspected cross-contamination and a sequencing artifact. In a later analysis, a clonal expansion index for each public chain was calculated from normalized within-repertoire ranks of inferred template counts. In a later analysis, generation probabilities were computed with a VDJ recombination model fitted to out-of-frame rearrangements, and the resulting probabilities were checked against IGoR. In a later analysis, TCR-TCR, TCR-HLA and TCR-CMV co-occurrence was scored with hypergeometric tests, and a repertoire-size bias correction was applied to TCR pairs. A later analysis estimated false discovery rates by permuting HLA or CMV assignments 20 times. In a later analysis, co-occurring TCRs were grouped using DBSCAN, and TCRdist sequence similarity was added for clustering within HLA-allele-positive subsets. Repertoires with fewer than 30,000 or more than 120,000 public chains were left out of co-occurrence clustering, as were five repertoires with anomalous nucleotide sharing. TCRdb re-hosts the immuneACCESS table, in-frame sequences only. Its copies lack some clones; in the studies checked, an unresolved V gene accounts for under half of them, and the cause for the rest is not known. The V and J calls and clone size come from that table; D and trimming were worked out from the DNA. The sample table includes tens of thousands of clones. The biggest ten clones account for about 4% of the sample.

The cohort was made up of approximately 670 healthy bone marrow donors. Cohort members were all nominally healthy when sampled, although unrecorded immune exposures were likely present. The donor was CMV seronegative and was included in the group of 352 seronegative cohort members. A peripheral blood sample was collected from each donor, and TCR beta sequencing was performed on peripheral blood mononuclear cells. Genomic DNA extraction from the blood cell samples was performed with the Qiagen DNeasy Blood Extraction Kit. The full study reports these points: A further reported finding was that TCR beta sequences accurately predicted the HLA-A and HLA-B alleles for most subjects in the first cohort. In both the original and validation cohorts, the classifier was reported to diagnose cytomegalovirus status with high specificity and sensitivity. Only TCR beta chains were sequenced in this cohort, and the absence of alpha or paired-chain data limited detectable features. Compared with the approximately 670-donor mean, donors in an Asian-associated ancestry cluster had fewer N-insertions in productive TCRs, according to a later genetic analysis. In vitro tests confirmed that a few of the cytomegalovirus-associated TCR beta chains recognize cytomegalovirus antigens. Linkage disequilibrium might explain the correlated functional status among segregating V segments, but an unknown experimental factor could not be excluded. According to a later analysis, parvovirus B19, influenza, CMV and Epstein-Barr virus appeared linked to several top co-occurrence clusters. Because the 87-base-pair reads could not distinguish some IMGT-functional V segments, including TRBV6-2 and TRBV6-3, those segments were excluded. HLA typing was unavailable for some donors at each locus, so association tests used only the typed subset. In a later analysis, the rate of TCR association differed among HLA loci, with DRB1 alleles having the most associated TCRs and HLA-C alleles having the fewest. Roughly 17 rarely observed V segments, including chromosome 9 orphons, were excluded from the earlier analysis of a few hundred of the donors because counts were too low. In the study, some 160 TCR beta chains were listed as associated with cytomegalovirus. The authors suggested that the approach could potentially be extended to other disease states and immunological phenotypes. In a later analysis, more than 15,000 TCR beta sequences were associated with specific HLA alleles at a false discovery rate of 0.05. A cluster of highly shared sequence variants was judged likely to be a technical artifact of the sequencing pipeline. While some public TCRs were present in many individuals, most TCR sequences turned up only very rarely across donors. Assigning TCR associations to individual alleles was difficult when HLA alleles, especially DR and DQ, strongly co-occurred. A later genetic analysis associated a missense DCLRE1C variant with V-gene and J-gene trimming of TCR beta chains, and an independent cohort replicated the association. An earlier analysis of 587 of the donors showed that most TCR beta V segments appeared in productive rearrangements either about 90% or about 30% of the time, which broadly matched IMGT annotations. In a later analysis, most CMV-associated TCR beta chains were found to appear HLA-restricted, with HLA associations seemingly driven largely by CMV exposure. The presence/absence analyses assumed that sequencing depth was roughly uniform across donors, and that assumption may not be true. In a later analysis, HLA-associated TCR beta chains showed more clonal expansion and lower generation probabilities than non-associated chains that were equally common. For the cohort, immune exposure information was limited to CMV serostatus.

This sequence was found in a male donor in good health and CMV-seronegative. The chain links TRBV7-9 with TRBJ2-3; a tentative D match to TRBD2 spans 5 bases. Sequenced sample: PBMCs. The DNA sequence follows: TGTGCCAGCAGCTTAGCAGAGGGTCCCTCAGATACGCAGTATTTT. This codes for CASSLAEGPSDTQYF.